What follows is one TCR beta chain and its context. It lacks a known antigen. No base qualities exist here, and no much larger clone lies one base off it. The sample comes from a study of OX40 agonist ivuxolimab in advanced cancers. In the study overall: Ivuxolimab, which targeted the costimulatory receptor OX40 (CD134), was an agonistic, fully human IgG2 monoclonal antibody. The paper describes the monotherapy dose-escalation part (N of about 57 patients) of the phase I trial of ivuxolimab. Peripheral TCRbeta sequencing was intended to test whether TCR sequence diversity was altered and clonal T-cell expansion was caused by ivuxolimab. Intravenous ivuxolimab was administered to patients every 2 weeks at six dose levels: 0.01, 0.1, 0.3, 1.5, 3 and 10 mg/kg. Patients were allowed to have had prior anti-PD-1, anti-PD-L1 or anti-CTLA-4 therapy, and roughly two fifths of the dose-escalation patients had been treated with checkpoint inhibitors. Of the approximately 50 dose-escalation patients, hepatocellular carcinoma was present in around 20, melanoma in around 15, renal cell carcinoma in 9 and head and neck cancer in 9. In the dose-escalation cohort, around four fifths of patients were male, and the mean age was around 60 years, with a range of 23 to 79. Three dose-escalation patients achieved partial responses, one with hepatocellular carcinoma and two with cutaneous melanoma.

From a lookup of the germline V gene (reference sequence), CDR1 and CDR2 are DFQATT and SNEGSKA. Reading from cysteine to phenylalanine, the CDR3 counts 10 amino acids. Only the CDR3 DNA is retained, 30 bases long and in frame from the first base. V is shortened by 0 bases, J by 4 bases, and the region joining them spans 0 bases. The trial excluded patients who had a history of autoimmune disease or were on systemic immunosuppression. In every dose cohort, peripheral blood was drawn for TCR sequencing at baseline, cycle 4 day 1, and cycle 7 day 1. Samples were obtained from an open-label, multicenter, first-in-human phase I dose-escalation trial of ivuxolimab. Adults with locally advanced or metastatic melanoma, renal cell, hepatocellular, or head and neck squamous cell carcinoma were enrolled in the trial. Before TCR sequencing, CD4+ T cells and CD8+ T cells from peripheral blood were sorted into separate populations.

Overall study results and their limits: Low levels of normalized T-cell clonal expansion were also shown by some nonresponding patients. After ivuxolimab, CD8+ T cells had more expanded clones than CD4+ T cells on average. At doses of 0.1 to 3.0 mg/kg, clonal expansion of both CD4+ and CD8+ T cells in blood was seen between baseline and week 6. Partial responders in the 0.1-3.0 mg/kg groups had among the lowest normalized peripheral clonal expansion, especially among CD8+ T cells. The antigen specificity of the clonally expanded peripheral T cells was not determined.

To sequence the TCRbeta CDR3 region, genomic DNA was isolated from the sorted cells. TCRbeta CDR3 regions were sequenced using the immunoSEQ Assay. TCRdb provides this immuneACCESS table in a form limited to in-frame rearrangements. Some clones are lacking; in checked studies, under half of them reflect an unresolved V gene, and why the rest are absent is not known. Within this sample are tens of thousands of clones, with 85% to 90% of them counted one time only. Over 2% of the sample rests with the top ten. This TCR came from an adult with an advanced solid tumor such as melanoma, head and neck, liver or kidney cancer. Specimen: CD4+ or CD8+ T cells sorted from blood, collected in a trial of the OX40 agonist ivuxolimab. The chain is made from TRBV20-1 and TRBJ1-1, with an unclear D gene assignment. The sequenced DNA: TGCAGTGCTAGAGACACTGAAGCTTTCTTT. Translated, this gives CSARDTEAFF.